Each of the 9 T cell receptor beta chains below was sequenced from the same sample in a study of blood T cells in healthy people across ages (dated by TCRdb to between 2015 and 2016). The receptor library was made with 5' RACE. The instrument was an Illumina HiSeq 2500. A second PCR of roughly 7 to 11 cycles was performed with a sample-barcoded 5' primer and a J-beta primer mix. The public reads were reanalyzed by TCRdb: fastp trimming at Q25, MiXCR alignment, in-frame beta chains only. CDR3 protein sequences are deduplicated, and each keeps its most common genes and DNA. This sample holds 910,000 or so distinct CDR3 sequences; 45% to 60% were observed only once. Over 20% of the sample goes to the ten largest clones. Specimen: blood. The source is a woman aged 55-75 years in good health.

The chain couples TRBV9 to TRBJ1-1; TRBD1 might be the D (6 bases). Per germline, CDR1 SGDLS and CDR2 YYNGEE. Trimming left V 0 bases short and J 4 bases short, with 13 bases between. This CDR3 has 15 residues. CDR3 nucleotides: TGTGCCAGCAGCGTAGCGGGGGGCGCGTGCACTGAAGCTTTCTTT. Protein: CASSVAGGACTEAFF.

The CDR3 DNA reads TGTGCCAGCATGTACAGCCTCTCTGGGGCCAACGTCCTGACTTTC. Residues: CASMYSLSGANVLTF. The J gene is TRBJ2-6, the V gene TRBV2; D is undetermined. The CDR3 covers 15 residues. The germline V gene encodes CDR1 SNHLY and CDR2 FYNNEI. Trimming took 7 bases from V and 0 from J, leaving 10 bases between them. Complete variable domain (other parts from reference TRBV2 and TRBJ2-6): EPEVTQTPSHQVTQMGQEVILRCVPISNHLYFYWYRQILGQKVEFLVSFYNNEISEKSEIFDDQFSVERPDGSNFTLKIRSTKLEDSAMYFCASMYSLSGANVLTFGAGSRLTVL.

V usage is TRBV18 and J usage is TRBJ2-1, with D maybe TRBD2 (5 bases). The CDR3 runs to 14 residues. Trimming took 4 bases from V and 8 from J, leaving 15 bases between them. Germline-derived CDR1 and CDR2 are KGHSH and LQKENI. The DNA of the CDR3 is TGTGCCAGCTCACGAAACTTAGGAGGCGATGAGCAGTTCTTC. Its protein product is CASSRNLGGDEQFF.

The V call is TRBV30, the J call TRBJ2-5; D remains unclear. Looked up from germline, CDR1 is GTSNPN and CDR2 is SVGIG (reference sequence). The length of the CDR3 is 11 residues. V lost 4 bases to trimming and J lost 7 bases, with 10 bases between them. The CDR3 is CAWTSGTTQYF. CDR3 nucleotide sequence: TGTGCCTGGACTTCCGGAACGACCCAGTACTTC.

This clonotype was counted only a few times. This chain links TRBV5-1 with TRBJ2-2; D gene uncertain. With 1 base removed from V and 1 base from J, the gap between germline ends came to 5 bases. The CDR3 is made up of 14 amino acids. Per germline, CDR1 SGHRS and CDR2 YFSETQ. CDR3 loop: CASSLPGNTGELFF. The DNA for the CDR3 is TGCGCCAGCAGCTTGCCAGGGAACACCGGGGAGCTGTTTTTT.

The V gene is TRBV7-2, the J gene TRBJ2-1; 11 bases fit TRBD1. CDR3 length: 16 residues. Per the germline V gene, CDR1 is SGHTA and CDR2 is FQGNSA. Germline trimming cut 5 bases from V and 3 bases from J; bases unmatched to any gene: 6. The CDR3 DNA follows: TGTGCCAGCAGCCCCGAGGGGACAGGGGGCTACAATGAGCAGTTCTTC. Translating it yields CASSPEGTGGYNEQFF.

This chain links TRBV7-3 with TRBJ2-3; D gene unclear. With 1 base removed from V and 9 bases from J, the gap between germline ends came to 14 bases. In germline, CDR1 is SGHTA, CDR2 FQGTGA. The CDR3 runs 14 residues. CDR3: CASSLSGLPTTQYF. Written as DNA, the CDR3 is TGTGCCAGCAGCTTAAGTGGCCTTCCTACCACGCAGTATTTT. The full variable domain, in which reference TRBV7-3 and TRBJ2-3 provide the parts outside the CDR3, is GAGVSQTPSNKVTEKGKYVELRCDPISGHTALYWYRQSLGQGPEFLIYFQGTGAADDSGLPNDRFFAVRPEGSVSTLKIQRTERGDSAVYLCASSLSGLPTTQYFGPGTRLTVL.

This clonotype was found once. J is TRBJ2-7 and V is TRBV7-2; 8 bases agree with TRBD2. In germline, CDR1 is SGHTA, CDR2 FQGNSA. The CDR3 runs 14 residues. Trimming removed 6 bases from V and 5 bases from J; junction bases left unmatched: 9. CDR3 amino acids: CASSRIAGTDEQYF. CDR3 DNA sequence: TGTGCCAGCAGTCGAATAGCGGGGACCGACGAGCAGTACTTC. The whole variable domain, remainder taken from reference TRBV7-2 and TRBJ2-7, is GAGVSQSPSNKVTEKGKDVELRCDPISGHTALYWYRQSLGQGLEFLIYFQGNSAPDKSGLPSDRFSAERTGGSVSTLTIQRTQQEDSAVYLCASSRIAGTDEQYFGPGTRLTVT.

The chain has TRBV7-2 and TRBJ1-4; D is unclear. The V end was cut by 5 bases, the J end by 13 bases, with 17 bases between. The CDR3 loop spans 13 amino acids. CDR1 and CDR2 from the germline V gene are SGHTA and FQGNSA. The CDR3 DNA is TGTGCCAGCAGCCTATACCGTAGCGAAGGACTGTTTTTT. Amino acids: CASSLYRSEGLFF.